These 20 T cell receptor beta chains were sequenced from one sample in a study of T cell responses to AZD1222 COVID-19 vaccine. TCRdb keeps only in-frame clones here, not all; method: immunoSEQ multiplex PCR. The table shows around 96,000 clones, with around 83% occurring only once. Sequencing used peripheral blood, obtained 28 days after the second AZD1222 dose. These receptor sequences come from an adult who received the AZD1222 COVID-19 vaccine.

The chain combines TRBV6-2 or TRBV6-3 with TRBJ2-7; D is uncertain. Germline V gene sequence: CDR1 MNHEY, CDR2 SVGEGT. The CDR3 loop spans 11 amino acids. Deletions cut 5 bases from V and 3 bases from J, with 5 bases between. Written as DNA, the CDR3 is TGTGCCAGCAGTCTCCGCTACGAGCAGTACTTC. It codes for CASSLRYEQYF.

This clone has a single count. The chain uses TRBV19 and TRBJ2-1; 7 positions agree with TRBD2. Germline CDR1 and CDR2: LNHDA and SQIVND (reference sequence). This CDR3 spans 15 amino acids. V dropped 1 base and J dropped 7; count of bases not matched to a gene: 7. The CDR3: CASSIGTGRGNEQFF. The CDR3, as DNA: TGTGCCAGTAGTATAGGGACGGGGCGGGGGAATGAGCAGTTCTTC.

The rearrangement joins TRBV10-3 to TRBJ2-1; TRBD2 matches at 8 bases. The J segment lost 16 bases and the V segment lost 3 bases, leaving 11 bases of the junction unmatched. The CDR3 covers 13 residues. Germline V CDR1 and CDR2: ENHRY, SYGVKD. This CDR3 reads CAISEATTSGYFF. The CDR3 nucleotides read TGTGCCATCAGTGAAGCGACAACTAGCGGTTATTTCTTC.

The gene calls are TRBV15 and TRBJ2-7; D unresolved. Germline values: CDR1 LNHNV, CDR2 YYDKDF (reference sequence). V gave up 1 base and J gave up 0 bases, with 10 bases separating them. The CDR3 runs 15 residues. The chain's CDR3 is CATSRVGLDSYEQYF. For the CDR3, the DNA is TGTGCCACCAGCAGAGTTGGCCTAGACTCCTACGAGCAGTACTTC.

With respect to this clone: This may stem from a read error, because a much larger clone lies one nucleotide away. The chain carries TRBV19 and TRBJ2-5; no reliable D call. Germline CDR1 is LNHDA and CDR2 is SQIVND (reference sequence). V gave up 4 bases and J gave up 5 bases, with 14 bases separating them. This CDR3 is 14 amino acids long. DNA for the CDR3: TGTGCCAGTAGTACCCGATCCGTTCAGGAGACCCAGTACTTC. Translating it yields CASSTRSVQETQYF.

The chain is built from TRBV4-1 and TRBJ2-5, with 7 bases that match TRBD2. The ends lost 3 bases at V and 5 bases at J; junction bases unmatched: 3. In germline, CDR1 is MGHRA, CDR2 YSYEKL. CDR3 size: 13 residues. The CDR3 is CASSQGGDETQYF. CDR3 nucleotide sequence: TGCGCCAGCAGCCAGGGGGGGGATGAGACCCAGTACTTC.

The chain carries TRBV5-4 and TRBJ1-3, with D hard to call. The V gene lost 2 bases and the J gene lost 3 bases, with 6 bases spanning the gap. CDR1 and CDR2 from the germline V gene are SGHNT and YYREEE (reference sequence). The CDR3 runs 13 residues. The CDR3 protein is CASSFNGGNTIYF. The CDR3 DNA is TGTGCCAGCAGCTTCAACGGTGGAAACACCATATATTTT.

The V and J genes are TRBV5-4 and TRBJ1-6, with D perhaps TRBD1 (6 bases). The CDR3 extends over 13 amino acids. V gave up 2 bases and J gave up 7 bases, with 7 bases separating them. Germline CDR1 SGHNT, CDR2 YYREEE (reference sequence). The CDR3 region is CASSLQGNSPLHF. The CDR3 DNA reads as TGTGCCAGCAGCTTACAGGGAAATTCACCCCTCCACTTT.

The chain employs TRBV2 and TRBJ1-6; perhaps TRBD1 as D (5 bases). The V end was cut by 8 bases, the J end by 0 bases, with 14 bases between. The germline CDR1 and CDR2 sequences are SNHLY and FYNNEI. The CDR3 is 16 amino acids. CDR3: CASRGLEGSYNSPLHF. In DNA form, the CDR3 reads TGTGCCAGCCGGGGACTCGAGGGCTCCTATAATTCACCCCTCCACTTT.

This chain joins TRBV4-1 and TRBJ2-7; the match to TRBD1 covers 8 bases. In germline, CDR1 is MGHRA, CDR2 YSYEKL. The CDR3 length is 16 residues. With 0 bases clipped from V and 5 bases from J, the junction kept 9 bases outside the gene matches. The CDR3 region has the DNA TGCGCCAGCAGCCAAGATAGGTACCAGGGGGCCGACGAGCAGTACTTC. The encoded protein is CASSQDRYQGADEQYF.

This clone was observed a single time. The chain couples TRBV11-2 to TRBJ2-1, with D tentatively TRBD2 (7 bases). The germline V and J ends were trimmed by 5 bases and 6 bases, with 20 bases remaining between them. Germline-derived CDR1 and CDR2 are SGHAT and FQNNGV. The CDR3 runs to 16 residues. The DNA of the CDR3 is TGTGCCAGCAGCCAAATGGGGGGGCTCCTGAGCAATGAGCAGTTCTTC. This encodes CASSQMGGLLSNEQFF.

DNA for the CDR3: TGTGTGAGCAGTTGGGGACAGAGCTATGGCTACACCTTC. It codes for CVSSWGQSYGYTF. This chain links TRBV12-3 or TRBV12-4 with TRBJ1-2, with TRBD1 matching over 7 bases. The CDR3 consists of 13 residues.

The chain joins TRBV7-3 to TRBJ1-6, with TRBD1 as a possible D gene (6 bases). V was clipped by 1 base and J by 10 bases, with 8 bases between them. Germline CDR1 and CDR2: SGHTA and FQGTGA. This CDR3 has 13 residues. The CDR3 protein is CASSLKGESPLHF. CDR3 coding DNA: TGTGCCAGCAGCTTAAAGGGGGAATCACCCCTCCACTTT. The complete variable domain, with remaining parts taken from reference TRBV7-3 and TRBJ1-6, reads GAGVSQTPSNKVTEKGKYVELRCDPISGHTALYWYRQSLGQGPEFLIYFQGTGAADDSGLPNDRFFAVRPEGSVSTLKIQRTERGDSAVYLCASSLKGESPLHFGNGTRLTVT.

The V call is TRBV9, the J call TRBJ1-5; possibly TRBD1 for D (5 bases). The CDR3 consists of 14 residues. Germline V gene data show CDR1 as SGDLS and CDR2 as YYNGEE. Trimming pared 4 bases from V and 6 bases from J, leaving 14 bases between. The CDR3 bases are TGTGCCAGCAGCCTTACGAGTGGGGGTCAGCCCCAGCATTTT. As protein: CASSLTSGGQPQHF.

The chain recombines TRBV27 with TRBJ1-2; possibly TRBD1 for D (5 bases). The germline V and J ends were trimmed by 5 bases and 4 bases, with 11 bases remaining between them. CDR1 MNHEY and CDR2 SMNVEV come from the germline V gene (reference sequence). This CDR3 spans 13 amino acids. In DNA form, the CDR3 reads TGTGCCAGCAGTCCAGGGATCCCCTATGGCTACACCTTC. Translating it yields CASSPGIPYGYTF.

This chain uses TRBV18 with TRBJ1-6, with a weak D call TRBD1 (5 bases). The V end lost 4 bases, the J end lost 7 bases, and 20 bases lay between the germline ends. This CDR3 has 17 amino acids. Germline CDR1 and CDR2: KGHSH and LQKENI. The CDR3, as DNA: TGTGCCAGCTCACGAGGGGCAGGAACCGGGTTAAATTCACCCCTCCACTTT. Its translation is CASSRGAGTGLNSPLHF. Full variable domain (outside the CDR3, taken from reference TRBV18 and TRBJ1-6): NAGVMQNPRHLVRRRGQEARLRCSPMKGHSHVYWYRQLPEEGLKFMVYLQKENIIDESGMPKERFSAEFPKEGPSILRIQQVVRGDSAAYFCASSRGAGTGLNSPLHFGNGTRLTVT.

The CDR3 loop is CASSFPGTNYGYTF. The CDR3 DNA reads TGTGCCAGCAGCTTCCCCGGGACTAACTATGGCTACACCTTC. The rearrangement joins TRBV11-1 to TRBJ1-2, with D uncertain. V dropped 3 bases and J dropped 0 bases, with 8 bases sitting between them. The CDR3 totals 14 residues. The germline gives CDR1 SGHAT, CDR2 FQDESV (reference sequence).

The chain joins TRBV7-9 to TRBJ1-2, with D perhaps matching TRBD1 (6 bases). Looked up from germline, CDR1 is SEHNR and CDR2 is FQNEAQ (reference sequence). The CDR3 length is 15 residues. Trimming took off 10 bases at V and 0 bases at J, with 18 bases between the two ends. Here the CDR3 reads CATNPEQGPNYGYTF. For the CDR3, the DNA is TGTGCCACCAATCCGGAGCAGGGGCCTAACTATGGCTACACCTTC.

The J gene is TRBJ2-3, the V gene TRBV29-1, with D perhaps matching TRBD2 (5 bases). Germline CDR1 and CDR2: SQVTM and ANQGSEA. The CDR3 consists of 11 residues. V gave up 6 bases and J gave up 6 bases, with 10 bases separating them. CDR3 sequence: CSVRSGDTQYF. DNA of the CDR3: TGCAGCGTCCGATCGGGGGATACGCAGTATTTT.

The chain employs TRBV5-1 and TRBJ2-7; possible D gene TRBD1, 6 bases. The germline V and J ends were trimmed by 6 bases and 3 bases, with 13 bases remaining between them. The length of the CDR3 is 13 residues. Per the germline V gene, CDR1 is SGHRS and CDR2 is YFSETQ. CDR3 in amino acids: CASTRRGGYEQYF. CDR3 DNA sequence: TGCGCCAGCACCCGACGAGGGGGCTACGAGCAGTACTTC.